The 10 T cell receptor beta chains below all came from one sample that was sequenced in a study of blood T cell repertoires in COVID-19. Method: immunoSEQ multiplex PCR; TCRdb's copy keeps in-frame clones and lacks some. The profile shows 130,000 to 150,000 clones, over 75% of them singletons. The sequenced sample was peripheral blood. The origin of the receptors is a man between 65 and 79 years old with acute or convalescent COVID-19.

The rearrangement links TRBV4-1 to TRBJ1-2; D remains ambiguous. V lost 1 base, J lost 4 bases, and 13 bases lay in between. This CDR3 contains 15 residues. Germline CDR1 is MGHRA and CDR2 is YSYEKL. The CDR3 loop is CASSQGRSAVYGYTF. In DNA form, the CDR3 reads TGCGCCAGCAGCCAAGGTCGTAGCGCGGTCTATGGCTACACCTTC.

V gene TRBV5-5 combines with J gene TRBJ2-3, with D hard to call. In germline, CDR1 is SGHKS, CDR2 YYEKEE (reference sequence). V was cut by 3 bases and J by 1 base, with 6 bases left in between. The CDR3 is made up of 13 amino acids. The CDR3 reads CASSSQGTDTQYF. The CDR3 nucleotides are TGTGCCAGCAGCTCGCAGGGCACAGATACGCAGTATTTT.

CDR3 protein: CASSAGTNTEAFF. The CDR3 nucleotides are TGTGCCAGCAGCGCCGGTACGAACACTGAAGCTTTCTTT. The chain links TRBV7-9 to TRBJ1-1, with no clear D. The germline gives CDR1 SEHNR, CDR2 FQNEAQ (reference sequence). The V end was cut by 5 bases, the J end by 1 base, with 8 bases between. CDR3 length: 13 amino acids.

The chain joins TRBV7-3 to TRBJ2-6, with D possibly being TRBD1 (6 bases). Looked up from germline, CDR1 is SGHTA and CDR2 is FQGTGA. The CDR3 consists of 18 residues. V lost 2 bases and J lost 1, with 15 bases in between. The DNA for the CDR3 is TGTGCCAGCAGCTTAGACTCAGGGGTCCCTTCTGGGGCCAACGTCCTGACTTTC. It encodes CASSLDSGVPSGANVLTF.

CDR3 DNA: TGTGCCAGCAGCCCTGGGTTAGGGGGAGGGCCGAATACGCAGTATTTT. This codes for CASSPGLGGGPNTQYF. The chain uses TRBV5-4 and TRBJ2-3; D possibly corresponds to TRBD2 (7 bases). Trimming shortened V by 4 bases and J by 7 bases, and 22 bases separated the two germline ends. CDR3 size: 16 residues. Germline V gene lookup returns CDR1 SGHNT and CDR2 YYREEE (reference sequence).

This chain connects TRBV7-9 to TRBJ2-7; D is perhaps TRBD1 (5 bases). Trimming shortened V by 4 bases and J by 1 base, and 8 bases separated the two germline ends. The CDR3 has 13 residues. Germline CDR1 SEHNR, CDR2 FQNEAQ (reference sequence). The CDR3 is CASSSTASYEQYF. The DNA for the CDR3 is TGTGCCAGCAGCTCGACAGCTTCCTACGAGCAGTACTTC.

CDR3 residues: CATSPEPLYEQYF. CDR3 in DNA: TGTGCCACCAGTCCCGAGCCCCTCTACGAGCAGTACTTC. The chain employs TRBV24-1 and TRBJ2-7; no reliable D call. V shed 6 bases and J shed 3 bases, with 11 bases lying between them. CDR3 length: 13 amino acids. Germline V CDR1 and CDR2: KGHDR, SFDVKD.

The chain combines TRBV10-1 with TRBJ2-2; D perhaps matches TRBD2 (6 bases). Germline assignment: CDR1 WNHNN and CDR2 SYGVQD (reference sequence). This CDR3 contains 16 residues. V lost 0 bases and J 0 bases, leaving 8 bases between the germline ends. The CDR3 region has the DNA TGCGCCAGCAGTGAGTCGGGGGGTACGAACACCGGGGAGCTGTTTTTT. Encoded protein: CASSESGGTNTGELFF.

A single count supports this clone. The CDR3 sequence is CASSRTGMNTEAFF. CDR3 bases: TGCGCCAGCAGCCGGACAGGTATGAACACTGAAGCTTTCTTT. The chain is built from TRBV4-1 and TRBJ1-1, with TRBD1 matching 7 bases. Trimming at V came to 4 bases and at J to 0 bases, leaving 2 bases not matched to a gene. The CDR3 spans 14 residues. Germline loops: CDR1 MGHRA, CDR2 YSYEKL.

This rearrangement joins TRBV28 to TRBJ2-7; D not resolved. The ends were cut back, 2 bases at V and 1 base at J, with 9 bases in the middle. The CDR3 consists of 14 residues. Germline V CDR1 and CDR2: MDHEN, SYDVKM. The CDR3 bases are TGTGCCAGCAGTTTAGTAGGCGGTTCCTACGAGCAGTACTTC. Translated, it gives CASSLVGGSYEQYF.